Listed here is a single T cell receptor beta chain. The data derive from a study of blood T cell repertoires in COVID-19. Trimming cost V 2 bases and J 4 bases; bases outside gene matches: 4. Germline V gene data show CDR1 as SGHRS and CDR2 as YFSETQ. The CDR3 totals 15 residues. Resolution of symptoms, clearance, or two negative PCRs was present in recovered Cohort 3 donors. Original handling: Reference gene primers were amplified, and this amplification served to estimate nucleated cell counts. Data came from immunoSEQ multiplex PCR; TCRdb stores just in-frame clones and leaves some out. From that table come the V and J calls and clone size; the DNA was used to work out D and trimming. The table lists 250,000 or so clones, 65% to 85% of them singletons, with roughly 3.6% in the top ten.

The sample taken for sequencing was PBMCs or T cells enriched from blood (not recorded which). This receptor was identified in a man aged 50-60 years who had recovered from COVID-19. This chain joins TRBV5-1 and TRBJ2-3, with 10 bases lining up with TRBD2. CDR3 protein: CASSFSGGAPDTQYF. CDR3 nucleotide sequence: TGCGCCAGCAGCTTCAGCGGGGGGGCCCCAGATACGCAGTATTTT.